The clone carrying this TCR beta chain was recorded a few times. TCR beta CDR3 sequences were amplified from RNA transcripts. RT-PCR in the first round (using the HTBI primer set) targeted the TCR CDR3. TCRdb re-called the multiplex PCR reads with MiXCR, one entry per CDR3 protein. The data show 600,000 to 750,000 distinct CDR3 sequences, roughly 17% seen once. This entry belongs to a study of T cells in Graves' hyperthyroidism and ophthalmopathy. Sequenced sample: blood. This TCR derives from a man aged 50 to 59 with Graves' hyperthyroidism.

The CDR3 region is CATGGSTDTQYF. The CDR3 nucleotides read TGTGCCACTGGCGGGAGCACAGATACGCAGTATTTT. V gene TRBV7-3 combines with J gene TRBJ2-3; a possible D gene is TRBD2 (5 bases). This CDR3 has 12 amino acids. Germline CDR1 reads SGHTA; CDR2 reads FQGTGA. Trimming shortened V by 10 bases and J by 0 bases, and 8 bases separated the two germline ends.